The entry below describes one T cell receptor beta chain. The data derive from a study of blood T cell repertoires in COVID-19. Study information: The analysed material was cDNA or gDNA that came from T cells, B-cell-depleted T cells, or PBMCs.

In the source study's methods: Researchers report that nucleated cell counts were estimated from reference gene primer amplification. Generated by immunoSEQ multiplex PCR, the TCRdb table keeps only in-frame clones and is missing some. The V and J calls and clone size come from that table; D and trimming were worked out from the DNA. This sample carries more than 300,000 clones, roughly 91% of them seen once, and the ten largest clones take less than 2%. The CDR3 runs 13 residues. Trimming took off 7 bases at V and 3 bases at J, with 7 bases between the two ends. Seattle researchers signed up patients amid active infection and tracked them longitudinally.

Sequenced sample: peripheral blood. The sequence was collected from a woman in her 30s with COVID-19, enrolled during active disease. V gene TRBV12-3 or TRBV12-4 combines with J gene TRBJ2-6, with unresolved D. CDR3 DNA: TGTGCCAGCACGGTGCTTGGGGCCAACGTCCTGACTTTC. Translation: CASTVLGANVLTF.